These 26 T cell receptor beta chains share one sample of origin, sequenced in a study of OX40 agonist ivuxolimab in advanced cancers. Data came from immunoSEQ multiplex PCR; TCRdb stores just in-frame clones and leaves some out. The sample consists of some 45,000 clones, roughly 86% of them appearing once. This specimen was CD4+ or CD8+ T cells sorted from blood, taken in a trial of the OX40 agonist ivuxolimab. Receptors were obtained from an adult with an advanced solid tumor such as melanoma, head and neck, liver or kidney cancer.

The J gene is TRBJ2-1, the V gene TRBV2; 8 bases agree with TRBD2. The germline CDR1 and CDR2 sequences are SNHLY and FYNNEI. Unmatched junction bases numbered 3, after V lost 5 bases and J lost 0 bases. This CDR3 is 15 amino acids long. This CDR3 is CASSIAGSSYNEQFF. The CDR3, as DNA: TGTGCCAGCAGTATAGCGGGGAGCTCCTACAATGAGCAGTTCTTC.

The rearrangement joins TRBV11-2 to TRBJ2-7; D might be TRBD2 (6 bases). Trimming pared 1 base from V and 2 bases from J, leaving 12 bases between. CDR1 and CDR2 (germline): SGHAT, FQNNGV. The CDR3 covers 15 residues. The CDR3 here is CASSLGRGTPYEQYF. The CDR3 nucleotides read TGTGCCAGCAGCTTAGGGAGGGGCACCCCCTACGAGCAGTACTTC.

The CDR3 is CASSSRGGYGYTF. In DNA, the CDR3 is TGTGCCAGCAGCTCAAGGGGGGGGTACGGCTACACCTTC. The chain joins TRBV7-2 to TRBJ1-2; D is possibly TRBD1 (6 bases). The germline V and J ends were trimmed by 4 bases and 8 bases, with 14 bases remaining between them. The germline gives CDR1 SGHTA, CDR2 FQGNSA. This CDR3 is built from 13 residues.

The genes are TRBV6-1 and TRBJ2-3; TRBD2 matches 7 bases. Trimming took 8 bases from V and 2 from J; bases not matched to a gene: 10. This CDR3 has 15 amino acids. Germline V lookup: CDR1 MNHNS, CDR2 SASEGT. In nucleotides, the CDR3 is TGTGCCAGCTCCGATAAGCGGGGCGCCACAGATACGCAGTATTTT. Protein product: CASSDKRGATDTQYF.

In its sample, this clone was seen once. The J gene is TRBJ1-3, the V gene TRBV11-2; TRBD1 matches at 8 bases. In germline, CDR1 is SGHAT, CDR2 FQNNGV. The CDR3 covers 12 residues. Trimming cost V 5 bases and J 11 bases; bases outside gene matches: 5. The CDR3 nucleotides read TGTGCCAGCAGCACCGAGACAGGGGCCATATATTTT. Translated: CASSTETGAIYF.

The CDR3 coding sequence is TGTGCCAGCAGCTTAGGATCGGGGGGGCCGGAGGGAGATACGCAGTATTTT. This sequence encodes CASSLGSGGPEGDTQYF. The J gene is TRBJ2-3, the V gene TRBV11-3; 8 nucleotides line up with TRBD2. The V and J ends lost 1 base and 5 bases, in that order; junction bases with no gene match: 11. Germline loops: CDR1 SGHNT, CDR2 YENEEA. The CDR3 covers 17 residues.

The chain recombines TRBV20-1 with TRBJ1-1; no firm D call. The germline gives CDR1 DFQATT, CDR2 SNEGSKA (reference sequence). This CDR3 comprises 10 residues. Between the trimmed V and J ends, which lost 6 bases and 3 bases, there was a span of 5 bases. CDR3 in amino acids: CSAQDTEAFF. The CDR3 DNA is TGCAGTGCCCAGGACACTGAAGCTTTCTTT.

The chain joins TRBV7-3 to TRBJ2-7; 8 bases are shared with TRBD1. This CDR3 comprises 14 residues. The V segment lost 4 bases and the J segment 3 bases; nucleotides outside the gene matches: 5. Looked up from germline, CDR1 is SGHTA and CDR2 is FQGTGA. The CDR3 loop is CASSSHRGVYEQYF. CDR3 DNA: TGTGCCAGCAGCTCACACAGGGGGGTCTACGAGCAGTACTTC.

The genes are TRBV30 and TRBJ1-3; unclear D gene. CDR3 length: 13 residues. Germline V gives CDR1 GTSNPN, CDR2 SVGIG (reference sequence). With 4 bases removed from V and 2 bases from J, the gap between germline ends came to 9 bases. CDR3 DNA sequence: TGTGCCTGGACCACCCTGGCTGGAAACACCATATATTTT. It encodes CAWTTLAGNTIYF.

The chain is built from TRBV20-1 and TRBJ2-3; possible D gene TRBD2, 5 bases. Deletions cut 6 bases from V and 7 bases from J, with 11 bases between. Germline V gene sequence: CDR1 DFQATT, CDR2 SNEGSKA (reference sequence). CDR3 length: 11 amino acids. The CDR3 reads CSASSVNTQYF. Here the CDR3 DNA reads TGCAGTGCCAGTAGCGTGAATACGCAGTATTTT.

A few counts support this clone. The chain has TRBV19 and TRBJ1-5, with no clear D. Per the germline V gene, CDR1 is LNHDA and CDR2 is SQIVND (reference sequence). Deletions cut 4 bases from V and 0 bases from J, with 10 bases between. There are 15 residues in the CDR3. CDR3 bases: TGTGCCAGTAGTAACAGCTTCTATAGCAATCAGCCCCAGCATTTT. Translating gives CASSNSFYSNQPQHF.

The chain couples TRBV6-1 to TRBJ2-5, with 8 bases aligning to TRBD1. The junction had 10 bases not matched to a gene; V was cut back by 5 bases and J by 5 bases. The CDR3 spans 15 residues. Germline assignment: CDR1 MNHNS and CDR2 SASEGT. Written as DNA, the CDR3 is TGTGCCAGCAGTCAGGGACAGGTCGATGTGGAGACCCAGTACTTC. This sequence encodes CASSQGQVDVETQYF.

This CDR3 reads CASSPGQVETRMETDTQYF. The CDR3 DNA is TGTGCCAGCAGCCCGGGACAGGTGGAAACTCGGATGGAAACAGATACGCAGTATTTT. The chain has TRBV7-6 and TRBJ2-3, with 8 bases matching TRBD1. CDR1 is SGHVS and CDR2 is FNYEAQ in the germline V gene. The CDR3 is 19 residues long. V lost 5 bases, J lost 3 bases, and 19 bases stayed unmatched.

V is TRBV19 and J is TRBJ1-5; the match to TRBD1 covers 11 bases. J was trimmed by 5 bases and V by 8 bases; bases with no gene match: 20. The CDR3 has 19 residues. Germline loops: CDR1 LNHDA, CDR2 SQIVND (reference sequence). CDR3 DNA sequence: TGTGCCAGTTGCTTTCGTACCGGGACAGGGGGTGGTTTTGATCAGCCCCAGCATTTT. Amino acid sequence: CASCFRTGTGGGFDQPQHF. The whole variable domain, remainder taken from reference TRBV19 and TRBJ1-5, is DGGITQSPKYLFRKEGQNVTLSCEQNLNHDAMYWYRQDPGQGLRLIYYSQIVNDFQKGDIAEGYSVSREKKESFPLTVTSAQKNPTAFYLCASCFRTGTGGGFDQPQHFGDGTRLSIL.

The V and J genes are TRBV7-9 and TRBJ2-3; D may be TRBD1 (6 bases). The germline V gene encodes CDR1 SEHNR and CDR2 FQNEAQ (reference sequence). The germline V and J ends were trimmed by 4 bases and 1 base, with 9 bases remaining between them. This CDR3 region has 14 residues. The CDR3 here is CASSSPGGTDTQYF. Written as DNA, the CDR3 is TGTGCCAGCAGCTCTCCAGGGGGCACAGATACGCAGTATTTT.

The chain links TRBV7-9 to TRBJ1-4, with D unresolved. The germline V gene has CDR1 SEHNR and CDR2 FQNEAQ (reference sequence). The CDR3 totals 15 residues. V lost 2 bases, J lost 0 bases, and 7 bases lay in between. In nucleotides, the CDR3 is TGTGCCAGCAGCTTATCGGGTCCAACTAATGAAAAACTGTTTTTT. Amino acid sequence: CASSLSGPTNEKLFF. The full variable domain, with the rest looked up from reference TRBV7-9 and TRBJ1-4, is DTGVSQNPRHKITKRGQNVTFRCDPISEHNRLYWYRQTLGQGPEFLTYFQNEAQLEKSRLLSDRFSAERPKGSFSTLEIQRTEQGDSAMYLCASSLSGPTNEKLFFGSGTQLSVL.

The DNA for the CDR3 is TGTGCCAGCAGCCCCCGGGCAGGGGTCAATGAGCAGTTCTTC. Translating it yields CASSPRAGVNEQFF. The rearrangement links TRBV9 to TRBJ2-1; a weak D match, TRBD1 (6 bases). This CDR3 comprises 14 residues. V was trimmed by 4 bases and J by 6 bases, leaving 14 bases between them. CDR1 is SGDLS, CDR2 YYNGEE, per germline. The full variable domain, rest sourced from reference TRBV9 and TRBJ2-1, is DSGVTQTPKHLITATGQRVTLRCSPRSGDLSVYWYQQSLDQGLQFLIQYYNGEERAKGNILERFSAQQFPDLHSELNLSSLELGDSALYFCASSPRAGVNEQFFGPGTRLTVL.

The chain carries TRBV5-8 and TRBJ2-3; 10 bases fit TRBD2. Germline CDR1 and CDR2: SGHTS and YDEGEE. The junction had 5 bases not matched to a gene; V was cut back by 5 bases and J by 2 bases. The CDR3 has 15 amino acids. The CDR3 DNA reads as TGTGCCAGCAGGACCCTAGCGGGGGTCACAGATACGCAGTATTTT. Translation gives CASRTLAGVTDTQYF.

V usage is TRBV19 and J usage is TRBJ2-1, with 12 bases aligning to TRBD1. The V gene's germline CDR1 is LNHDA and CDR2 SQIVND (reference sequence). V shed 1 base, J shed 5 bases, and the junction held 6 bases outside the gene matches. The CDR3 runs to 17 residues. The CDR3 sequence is CASSIGRDRGLNNEQFF. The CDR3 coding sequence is TGTGCCAGTAGTATAGGTAGGGACAGGGGGCTGAACAATGAGCAGTTCTTC. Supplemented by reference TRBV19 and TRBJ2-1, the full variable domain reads DGGITQSPKYLFRKEGQNVTLSCEQNLNHDAMYWYRQDPGQGLRLIYYSQIVNDFQKGDIAEGYSVSREKKESFPLTVTSAQKNPTAFYLCASSIGRDRGLNNEQFFGPGTRLTVL.

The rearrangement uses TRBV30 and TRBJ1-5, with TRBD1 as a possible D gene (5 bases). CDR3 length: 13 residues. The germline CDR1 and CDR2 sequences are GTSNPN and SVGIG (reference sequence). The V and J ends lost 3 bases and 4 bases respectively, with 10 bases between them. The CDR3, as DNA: TGTGCCTGGAGACCAGGGTGGAATCAGCCCCAGCATTTT. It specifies CAWRPGWNQPQHF.

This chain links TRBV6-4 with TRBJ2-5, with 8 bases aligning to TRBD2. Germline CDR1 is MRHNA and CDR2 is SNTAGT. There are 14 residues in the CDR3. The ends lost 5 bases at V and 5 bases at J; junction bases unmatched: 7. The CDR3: CASSSGSGGETQYF. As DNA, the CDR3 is TGTGCCAGCAGTTCCGGCTCGGGAGGGGAGACCCAGTACTTC.

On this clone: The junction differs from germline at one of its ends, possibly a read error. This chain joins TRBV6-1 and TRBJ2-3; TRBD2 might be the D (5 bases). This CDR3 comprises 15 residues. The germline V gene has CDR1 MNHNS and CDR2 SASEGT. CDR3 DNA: TGTGCCATCAGTGAGTCTACGGGATTATCAGATACGCAGTATTTT. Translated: CAISESTGLSDTQYF.

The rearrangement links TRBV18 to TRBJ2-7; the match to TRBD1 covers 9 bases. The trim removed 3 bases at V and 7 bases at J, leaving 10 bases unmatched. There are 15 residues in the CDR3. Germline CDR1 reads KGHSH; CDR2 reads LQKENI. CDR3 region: CASSPDLQGAGEQYF. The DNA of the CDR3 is TGTGCCAGCTCACCCGACCTACAGGGGGCGGGTGAGCAGTACTTC.

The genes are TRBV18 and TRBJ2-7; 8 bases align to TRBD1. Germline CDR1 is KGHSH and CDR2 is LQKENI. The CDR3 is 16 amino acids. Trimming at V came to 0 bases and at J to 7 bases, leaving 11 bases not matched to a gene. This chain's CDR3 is CASSPPDRGNSGEQYF. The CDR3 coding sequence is TGTGCCAGCTCACCACCTGACAGGGGTAATTCCGGGGAGCAGTACTTC. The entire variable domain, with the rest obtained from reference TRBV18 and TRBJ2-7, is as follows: NAGVMQNPRHLVRRRGQEARLRCSPMKGHSHVYWYRQLPEEGLKFMVYLQKENIIDESGMPKERFSAEFPKEGPSILRIQQVVRGDSAAYFCASSPPDRGNSGEQYFGPGTRLTVT.

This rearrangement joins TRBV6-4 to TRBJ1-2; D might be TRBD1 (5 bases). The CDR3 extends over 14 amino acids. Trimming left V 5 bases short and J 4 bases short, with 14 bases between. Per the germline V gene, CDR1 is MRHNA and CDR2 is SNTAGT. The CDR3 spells CASSYPGDPYGYTF. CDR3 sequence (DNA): TGTGCCAGCAGTTACCCCGGGGACCCCTATGGCTACACCTTC.

Written as DNA, the CDR3 is TGTGCCAGCAGCTCCGGACAGGTTGAATCCTCTGAAGCTTTCTTT. Protein: CASSSGQVESSEAFF. The chain is built from TRBV11-2 and TRBJ1-1; 7 bases align to TRBD1. The V gene end was trimmed by 4 bases and the J gene end by 6 bases; junction bases not matched to a gene: 11. This CDR3 is built from 15 residues. Germline values: CDR1 SGHAT, CDR2 FQNNGV.